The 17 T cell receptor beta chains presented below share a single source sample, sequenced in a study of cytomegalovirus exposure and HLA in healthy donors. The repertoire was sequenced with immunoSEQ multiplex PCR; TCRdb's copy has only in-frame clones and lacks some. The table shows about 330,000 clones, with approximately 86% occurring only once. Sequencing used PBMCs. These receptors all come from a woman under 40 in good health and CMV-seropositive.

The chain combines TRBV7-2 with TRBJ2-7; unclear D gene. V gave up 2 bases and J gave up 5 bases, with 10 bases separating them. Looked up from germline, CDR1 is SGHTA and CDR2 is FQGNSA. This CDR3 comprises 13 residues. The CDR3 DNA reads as TGTGCCAGCAGCTTAAGCCCTACTAACGAGCAGTACTTC. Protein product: CASSLSPTNEQYF.

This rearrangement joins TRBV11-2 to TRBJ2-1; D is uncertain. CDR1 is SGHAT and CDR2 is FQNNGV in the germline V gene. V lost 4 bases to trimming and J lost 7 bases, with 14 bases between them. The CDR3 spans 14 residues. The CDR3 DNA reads TGTGCCAGCAGCTCCCAAATGTGGGGAAATGAGCAGTTCTTC. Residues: CASSSQMWGNEQFF.

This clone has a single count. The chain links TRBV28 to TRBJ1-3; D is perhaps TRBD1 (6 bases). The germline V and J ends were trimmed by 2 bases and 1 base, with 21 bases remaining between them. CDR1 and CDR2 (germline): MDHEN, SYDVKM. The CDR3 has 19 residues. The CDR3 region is CASSLGAGSGGLSGNTIYF. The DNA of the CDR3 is TGTGCCAGCAGTTTAGGCGCCGGGTCGGGGGGCTTGTCTGGAAACACCATATATTTT. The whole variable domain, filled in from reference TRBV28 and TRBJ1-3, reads DVKVTQSSRYLVKRTGEKVFLECVQDMDHENMFWYRQDPGLGLRLIYFSYDVKMKEKGDIPEGYSVSREKKERFSLILESASTNQTSMYLCASSLGAGSGGLSGNTIYFGEGSWLTVV.

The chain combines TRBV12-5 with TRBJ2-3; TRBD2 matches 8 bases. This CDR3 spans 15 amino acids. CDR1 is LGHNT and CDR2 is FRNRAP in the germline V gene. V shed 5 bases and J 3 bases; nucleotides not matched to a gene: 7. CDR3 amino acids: CASGTSGLGTDTQYF. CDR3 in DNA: TGTGCTAGTGGTACTAGCGGTTTGGGGACAGATACGCAGTATTTT.

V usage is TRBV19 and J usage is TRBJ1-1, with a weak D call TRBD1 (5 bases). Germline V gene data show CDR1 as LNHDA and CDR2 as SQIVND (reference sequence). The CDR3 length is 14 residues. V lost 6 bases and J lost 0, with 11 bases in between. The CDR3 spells CASRPGNMNTEAFF. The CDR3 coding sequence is TGTGCCAGTAGACCAGGGAACATGAACACTGAAGCTTTCTTT.

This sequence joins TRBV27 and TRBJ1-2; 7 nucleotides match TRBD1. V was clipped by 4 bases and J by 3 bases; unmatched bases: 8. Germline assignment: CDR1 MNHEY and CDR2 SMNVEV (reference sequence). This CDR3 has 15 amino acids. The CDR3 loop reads CASSSLGQADYGYTF. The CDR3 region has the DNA TGTGCCAGCAGTTCCCTTGGACAGGCCGACTATGGCTACACCTTC.

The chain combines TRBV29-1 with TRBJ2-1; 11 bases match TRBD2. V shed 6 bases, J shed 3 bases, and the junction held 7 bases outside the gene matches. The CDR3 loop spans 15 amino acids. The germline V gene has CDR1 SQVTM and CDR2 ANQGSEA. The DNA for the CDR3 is TGCAGCGTCATCTATGGACTAGCGGGCTACAATGAGCAGTTCTTC. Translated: CSVIYGLAGYNEQFF.

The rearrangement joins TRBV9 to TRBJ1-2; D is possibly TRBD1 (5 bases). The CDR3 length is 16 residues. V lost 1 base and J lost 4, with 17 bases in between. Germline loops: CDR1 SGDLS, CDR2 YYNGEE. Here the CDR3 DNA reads TGTGCCAGCAGCGTACACCGGGGGGGATTCGGCTATGGCTACACCTTC. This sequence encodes CASSVHRGGFGYGYTF. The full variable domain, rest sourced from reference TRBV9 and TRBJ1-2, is DSGVTQTPKHLITATGQRVTLRCSPRSGDLSVYWYQQSLDQGLQFLIQYYNGEERAKGNILERFSAQQFPDLHSELNLSSLELGDSALYFCASSVHRGGFGYGYTFGSGTRLTVV.

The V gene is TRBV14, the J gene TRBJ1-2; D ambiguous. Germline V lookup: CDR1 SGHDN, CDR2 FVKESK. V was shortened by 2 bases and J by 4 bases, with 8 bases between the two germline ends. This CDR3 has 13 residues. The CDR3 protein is CASSQLAAYGYTF. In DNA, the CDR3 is TGTGCCAGCAGCCAACTTGCGGCCTATGGCTACACCTTC.

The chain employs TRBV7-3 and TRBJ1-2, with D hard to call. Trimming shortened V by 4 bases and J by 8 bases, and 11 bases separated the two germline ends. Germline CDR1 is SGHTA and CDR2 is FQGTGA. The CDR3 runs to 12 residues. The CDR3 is CASSSPGYGYTF. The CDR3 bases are TGTGCCAGCAGCTCCCCAGGATACGGCTACACCTTC.

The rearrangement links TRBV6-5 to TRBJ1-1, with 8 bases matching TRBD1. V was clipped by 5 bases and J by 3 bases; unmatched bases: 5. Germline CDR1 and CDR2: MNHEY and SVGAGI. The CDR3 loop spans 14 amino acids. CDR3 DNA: TGTGCCAGCAGTCCCCAGGGGGCTTACACTGAAGCTTTCTTT. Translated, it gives CASSPQGAYTEAFF.

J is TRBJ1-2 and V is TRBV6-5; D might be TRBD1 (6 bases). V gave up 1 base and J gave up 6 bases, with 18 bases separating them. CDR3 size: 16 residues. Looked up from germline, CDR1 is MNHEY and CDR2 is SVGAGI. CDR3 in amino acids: CASSYYGDKSFDGYTF. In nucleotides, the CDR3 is TGTGCCAGCAGTTACTACGGGGACAAGAGTTTTGATGGCTACACCTTC.

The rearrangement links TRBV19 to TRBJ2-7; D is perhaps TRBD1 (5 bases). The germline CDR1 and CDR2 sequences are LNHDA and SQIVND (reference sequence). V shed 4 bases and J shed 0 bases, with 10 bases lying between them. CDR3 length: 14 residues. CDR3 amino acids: CASSKTVNSYEQYF. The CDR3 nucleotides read TGTGCCAGTAGTAAGACAGTAAACTCCTACGAGCAGTACTTC.

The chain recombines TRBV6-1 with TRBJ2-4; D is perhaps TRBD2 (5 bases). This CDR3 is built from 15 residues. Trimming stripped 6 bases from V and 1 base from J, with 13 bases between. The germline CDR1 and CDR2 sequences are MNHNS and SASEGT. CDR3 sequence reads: CASRDSPVAKNIQYF. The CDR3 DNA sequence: TGTGCCAGCAGGGACTCACCCGTGGCCAAAAACATTCAGTACTTC.

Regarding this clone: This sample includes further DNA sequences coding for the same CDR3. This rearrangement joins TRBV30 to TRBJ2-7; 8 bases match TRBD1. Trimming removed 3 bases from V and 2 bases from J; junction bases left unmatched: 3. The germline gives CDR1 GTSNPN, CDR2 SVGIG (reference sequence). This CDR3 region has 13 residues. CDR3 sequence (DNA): TGTGCCTGGAGCGCAGGGGGCCCCTACGAGCAGTACTTC. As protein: CAWSAGGPYEQYF.

The DNA for the CDR3 is TGTGCCAGCAGCTTGGGGGACACCATATATTTT. Its translation: CASSLGDTIYF. The chain employs TRBV5-4 and TRBJ1-3; D not resolved. The CDR3 is made up of 11 amino acids. Trimming stripped 0 bases from V and 8 bases from J, with 3 bases between. Per germline, CDR1 SGHNT and CDR2 YYREEE (reference sequence).

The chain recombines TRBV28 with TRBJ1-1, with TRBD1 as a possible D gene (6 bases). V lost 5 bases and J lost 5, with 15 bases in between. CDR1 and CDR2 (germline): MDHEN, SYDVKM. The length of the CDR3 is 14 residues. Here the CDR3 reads CASSPLQGVTEAFF. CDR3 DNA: TGTGCCAGCAGTCCGCTACAGGGTGTGACTGAAGCTTTCTTT.